These 28 T cell receptor beta chains originate from one sample sequenced in a study of cytomegalovirus exposure and HLA in healthy donors. The PCR employed 60 Vbeta primers together with 13 Jbeta primers. Sequencing was performed with immunoSEQ multiplex PCR; in TCRdb, only in-frame clones are kept and a portion is missing. The table includes over 90,000 clones, 81% detected once. Sequenced material: PBMCs. These receptors were obtained from a man aged 40-49 years in good health and CMV-seropositive.

The chain uses TRBV15 and TRBJ1-2; no definite D call. Germline V lookup: CDR1 LNHNV, CDR2 YYDKDF (reference sequence). There are 14 residues in the CDR3. V gave up 1 base and J gave up 2 bases, with 8 bases separating them. The CDR3 region is CATSRGPGNYGYTF. The CDR3 region has the DNA TGTGCCACCAGCAGAGGTCCGGGAAACTATGGCTACACCTTC.

A few counts support this clone. The V and J genes are TRBV15 and TRBJ2-1; 8 bases agree with TRBD2. This CDR3 contains 16 residues. J was trimmed by 2 bases and V by 2 bases; bases with no gene match: 5. From germline, CDR1 is LNHNV and CDR2 YYDKDF (reference sequence). The CDR3 reads CATSRTISGAYNEQFF. In DNA, the CDR3 is TGTGCCACCAGCAGAACTATTAGCGGGGCCTACAATGAGCAGTTCTTC.

V usage is TRBV5-1 and J usage is TRBJ2-6; 7 nucleotides match TRBD1. With V trimmed by 0 bases and J by 0 bases, 6 bases remained unmatched. CDR3 length equals 18 residues. Germline CDR1 reads SGHRS; CDR2 reads YFSETQ. The CDR3 nucleotides read TGCGCCAGCAGCTTGGTGGGACAGAGGGGCTCTGGGGCCAACGTCCTGACTTTC. It encodes CASSLVGQRGSGANVLTF.

The chain carries TRBV6-1 and TRBJ2-5; D not resolved. V was cut by 0 bases and J by 2 bases, with 13 bases left in between. CDR3 size: 16 residues. Germline CDR1 MNHNS, CDR2 SASEGT. The CDR3 sequence is CASSEALAGQQETQYF. The DNA of the CDR3 is TGTGCCAGCAGTGAAGCTCTCGCAGGCCAACAAGAGACCCAGTACTTC.

The V gene is TRBV9, the J gene TRBJ2-2, with D possibly matching TRBD2 (5 bases). The CDR3 runs 14 residues. Per the germline V gene, CDR1 is SGDLS and CDR2 is YYNGEE. V lost 0 bases and J 7 bases, leaving 10 bases between the germline ends. Here the CDR3 reads CASSVASYIGELFF. DNA of the CDR3: TGTGCCAGCAGCGTAGCTAGCTACATCGGGGAGCTGTTTTTT.

This chain uses TRBV11-2 with TRBJ2-7, with 13 bases aligning to TRBD2. This CDR3 comprises 15 residues. Looked up from germline, CDR1 is SGHAT and CDR2 is FQNNGV. V dropped 5 bases and J dropped 7; count of bases not matched to a gene: 8. CDR3 residues: CASSPRTSGRKEQYF. The CDR3 nucleotides are TGTGCCAGCAGCCCCCGGACTAGCGGGAGAAAAGAGCAGTACTTC.

The chain links TRBV5-4 to TRBJ2-7; 8 nucleotides match TRBD1. The ends lost 4 bases at V and 5 bases at J; junction bases unmatched: 11. Germline CDR1 is SGHNT and CDR2 is YYREEE (reference sequence). This CDR3 is built from 15 residues. CDR3 protein: CASSTRQGLPNEQYF. CDR3 nucleotide sequence: TGTGCCAGCAGCACGAGACAGGGGTTACCAAACGAGCAGTACTTC.

This clone has a handful of counts. The chain joins TRBV4-1 to TRBJ2-7, with a possible D match to TRBD2 (6 bases). This CDR3 spans 15 amino acids. Germline CDR1 MGHRA, CDR2 YSYEKL. The V end was cut by 3 bases, the J end by 7 bases, with 19 bases between. CDR3 protein: CASSQARDSQSEQYF. Written as DNA, the CDR3 is TGCGCCAGCAGCCAGGCCCGGGACTCTCAAAGTGAGCAGTACTTC.

Remarks on this clone: Its ends do not fully match the called genes, so a read error is possible. CDR3 in DNA: TGTGCCAGCACCCAAGCCAGGGGCAGAGAAGAAACCCAGTACTTC. Protein: CASTQARGREETQYF. The chain combines TRBV6-1 with TRBJ2-5; tentative D call: TRBD1 (6 bases). CDR1 is MNHNS and CDR2 is SASEGT in the germline V gene. The CDR3 runs to 15 residues.

This clone was detected only once. The chain recombines TRBV28 with TRBJ1-2; 8 bases fit TRBD1. J was trimmed by 0 bases and V by 0 bases; bases with no gene match: 3. Germline CDR1 is MDHEN and CDR2 is SYDVKM. This CDR3 is 16 amino acids long. CDR3 sequence reads: CASSLWTGATNYGYTF. CDR3 coding DNA: TGTGCCAGCAGTTTATGGACAGGGGCCACTAACTATGGCTACACCTTC.

The CDR3: CASSNLGQFYGYTF. In DNA form, the CDR3 reads TGTGCCAGTAGCAATTTGGGACAGTTCTATGGCTACACCTTC. The rearrangement joins TRBV19 to TRBJ1-2; the match to TRBD1 covers 7 bases. Germline CDR1 reads LNHDA; CDR2 reads SQIVND (reference sequence). CDR3 length: 14 amino acids. V was clipped by 6 bases and J by 4 bases; unmatched bases: 8.

The chain has TRBV5-1 and TRBJ1-2, with 8 bases lining up with TRBD1. This CDR3 spans 14 amino acids. In germline, CDR1 is SGHRS, CDR2 YFSETQ. V shed 0 bases and J 7 bases; nucleotides not matched to a gene: 5. The CDR3 region is CASSLDGQGGGYTF. For the CDR3, the DNA is TGCGCCAGCAGCTTGGACGGACAGGGAGGTGGCTACACCTTC.

This chain uses TRBV7-3 with TRBJ2-1; TRBD2 matches at 8 bases. The germline V gene has CDR1 SGHTA and CDR2 FQGTGA. Unmatched junction bases numbered 9, after V lost 5 bases and J lost 15 bases. CDR3 length equals 12 residues. CDR3: CASSLLAGPSFF. The CDR3 DNA reads as TGTGCCAGCAGCCTATTAGCGGGGCCCTCGTTCTTC.

The CDR3 loop reads CASSPGLADYNEQFF. The CDR3, as DNA: TGTGCCAGCAGCCCGGGACTAGCAGATTACAATGAGCAGTTCTTC. The chain recombines TRBV7-9 with TRBJ2-1, with TRBD2 matching 9 bases. V lost 5 bases, J lost 4 bases, and 6 bases stayed unmatched. The CDR3 extends over 15 amino acids. Germline V gene lookup returns CDR1 SEHNR and CDR2 FQNEAQ (reference sequence). The full variable domain, its missing parts supplied by reference TRBV7-9 and TRBJ2-1, is DTGVSQNPRHKITKRGQNVTFRCDPISEHNRLYWYRQTLGQGPEFLTYFQNEAQLEKSRLLSDRFSAERPKGSFSTLEIQRTEQGDSAMYLCASSPGLADYNEQFFGPGTRLTVL.

This clone was seen only once. The V and J genes are TRBV5-1 and TRBJ2-2; 8 bases align to TRBD2. This CDR3 comprises 16 residues. Trimming removed 0 bases from V and 4 bases from J; junction bases left unmatched: 5. Germline values: CDR1 SGHRS, CDR2 YFSETQ. This chain's CDR3 is CASSLAGLVGTGELFF. The CDR3 region has the DNA TGCGCCAGCAGCTTGGCGGGACTAGTAGGCACCGGGGAGCTGTTTTTT.

The genes are TRBV28 and TRBJ2-2; D may be TRBD1 (6 bases). The CDR3 totals 16 residues. Germline V CDR1 and CDR2: MDHEN, SYDVKM. Between the trimmed V and J ends, which lost 4 bases and 1 base, there was a span of 13 bases. The CDR3 DNA reads TGTGCCAGCAGTTCAGGGGCGACACAGAACACCGGGGAGCTGTTTTTT. Its translation: CASSSGATQNTGELFF.

The gene calls are TRBV9 and TRBJ2-1, with TRBD2 matching over 13 bases. CDR1 and CDR2 (germline): SGDLS, YYNGEE. The length of the CDR3 is 15 residues. V shed 5 bases, J shed 10 bases, and the junction held 9 bases outside the gene matches. The CDR3 nucleotides read TGTGCCAGCAGTGCGACTAGCGGGGGGCGGGGGGAGCAGTTCTTC. This encodes CASSATSGGRGEQFF.

The chain uses TRBV28 and TRBJ1-2; D is perhaps TRBD1 (6 bases). Deletions cut 7 bases from V and 2 bases from J, with 14 bases between. Looked up from germline, CDR1 is MDHEN and CDR2 is SYDVKM. The CDR3 length is 14 residues. CDR3 loop: CASTRGVRNYGYTF. In DNA form, the CDR3 reads TGTGCCAGCACCAGGGGCGTACGGAACTATGGCTACACCTTC.

A single count supports this clone. The rearrangement uses TRBV28 and TRBJ1-2, with D possibly matching TRBD1 (5 bases). This CDR3 contains 13 residues. CDR1 is MDHEN, CDR2 SYDVKM, per germline. Trimming shortened V by 6 bases and J by 1 base, and 9 bases separated the two germline ends. This chain's CDR3 is CASSRQNNYGYTF. CDR3 nucleotides: TGTGCCAGCAGCCGACAGAATAACTATGGCTACACCTTC.

The chain uses TRBV11-2 and TRBJ1-4; D might be TRBD1 (5 bases). Trimming removed 4 bases at V and 5 bases at J, with 20 bases between. This CDR3 comprises 17 residues. The germline V gene encodes CDR1 SGHAT and CDR2 FQNNGV. CDR3 coding DNA: TGTGCCAGCAGCTCCCTGACAGAGATATACGTCAATGAAAAACTGTTTTTT. Translating gives CASSSLTEIYVNEKLFF.

The genes are TRBV7-9 and TRBJ1-1; 10 bases fit TRBD1. The CDR3 consists of 13 residues. Germline loops: CDR1 SEHNR, CDR2 FQNEAQ (reference sequence). The V segment lost 5 bases and the J segment 11 bases; nucleotides outside the gene matches: 8. The CDR3 nucleotides are TGTGCCAGCAGCCACGGGACAGGGGCGGACGCTTTCTTT. Protein sequence: CASSHGTGADAFF.

This chain connects TRBV7-9 to TRBJ2-3, with TRBD1 matching over 8 bases. Losses at the gene ends were 5 bases for V and 6 bases for J; bases not matched to a gene: 7. The CDR3 is 14 amino acids. Germline values: CDR1 SEHNR, CDR2 FQNEAQ (reference sequence). CDR3 in amino acids: CASSDRGGPDTQYF. The DNA for the CDR3 is TGTGCCAGCAGCGACAGGGGCGGCCCCGATACGCAGTATTTT.

Regarding this clone: At one end the junction does not follow the germline gene, possibly because of a read error. The chain recombines TRBV5-1 with TRBJ2-7; D perhaps matches TRBD2 (5 bases). The CDR3 covers 15 residues. Germline V gives CDR1 SGHRS, CDR2 YFSETQ. The CDR3: CASSREGEPTYGQYF. DNA for the CDR3: TGCGCCAGCAGCCGCGAGGGAGAGCCAACCTACGGGCAGTACTTC.

The V gene is TRBV5-6, the J gene TRBJ1-2, with 7 positions matching TRBD1. With V trimmed by 4 bases and J by 4 bases, 7 bases remained unmatched. The germline CDR1 and CDR2 sequences are SGHDT and YYEEEE. The CDR3 is made up of 14 amino acids. For the CDR3, the DNA is TGTGCCAGCAGCGTGACAGGGTTGGCCTATGGCTACACCTTC. Encoded protein: CASSVTGLAYGYTF. Supplemented by reference TRBV5-6 and TRBJ1-2, the full variable domain reads DAGVTQSPTHLIKTRGQQVTLRCSPKSGHDTVSWYQQALGQGPQFIFQYYEEEERQRGNFPDRFSGHQFPNYSSELNVNALLLGDSALYLCASSVTGLAYGYTFGSGTRLTVV.

The chain links TRBV9 to TRBJ1-1; D remains unclear. CDR1 is SGDLS and CDR2 is YYNGEE in the germline V gene. The CDR3 contains 15 residues. Trimming took 4 bases from V and 3 from J, leaving 16 bases between them. CDR3: CASSPRPFSDTEAFF. CDR3 sequence (DNA): TGTGCCAGCAGCCCCCGACCGTTTAGCGACACTGAAGCTTTCTTT.

The chain is built from TRBV29-1 and TRBJ1-2, with 10 nucleotides matching TRBD1. This CDR3 is 14 amino acids long. The ends lost 4 bases at V and 4 bases at J; junction bases unmatched: 6. Germline-derived CDR1 and CDR2 are SQVTM and ANQGSEA. In DNA, the CDR3 is TGCAGCGTTGGTGGGACAGGGGTCCGCTATGGCTACACCTTC. Protein product: CSVGGTGVRYGYTF.

V is TRBV10-2 and J is TRBJ1-2; 11 bases are a match to TRBD1. The germline CDR1 and CDR2 sequences are WSHSY and SAAADI. V shed 5 bases and J 4 bases; nucleotides not matched to a gene: 6. The length of the CDR3 is 15 residues. CDR3 nucleotides: TGCGCCAGCAGTAGCGGACAGGGGGCGGTCTATGGCTACACCTTC. Protein sequence: CASSSGQGAVYGYTF.

In its sample, this clone was seen once. Different DNA sequences within this sample yield the same CDR3. The chain couples TRBV19 to TRBJ1-4; no clear D gene. Germline-derived CDR1 and CDR2 are LNHDA and SQIVND (reference sequence). V lost 6 bases, J lost 3 bases, and 5 bases lay in between. The length of the CDR3 is 12 residues. The CDR3 protein is CASRRSNEKLFF. CDR3 DNA sequence: TGTGCCAGTAGACGGTCTAATGAAAAACTGTTTTTT.